The 31 T cell receptor beta chains below were found in one sample sequenced in a study of Ad26.COV2.S vaccination and SARS-CoV-2 variants. Indicated treatment: about 20 received Ad26.COV2.S at low or high dose, single or two shots; roughly five received placebo; per-sample allocation not given. On day 63 after the first injection, vaccine and placebo recipients gave samples. Generated by immunoSEQ multiplex PCR, the TCRdb table keeps only in-frame clones and is missing some. The sample has 350,000 to 550,000 clones; approximately 89% are singletons. This specimen consisted of peripheral blood, obtained in a trial of Ad26.COV2.S vaccine versus placebo. Receptors were obtained from a person aged 18-65 years who received the Ad26.COV2.S COVID-19 vaccine or a placebo.

This clone turned up a few times. The V and J genes are TRBV7-2 and TRBJ1-4; the D gene is possibly TRBD1 (6 bases). The V and J ends lost 2 bases and 8 bases respectively, with 12 bases between them. The CDR3 sequence is 14 residues long. CDR1 is SGHTA, CDR2 FQGNSA, per germline. The CDR3 sequence: CASSLTGSGEKLFF. CDR3 DNA: TGTGCCAGCAGCTTAACAGGGTCGGGGGAAAAACTGTTTTTT.

V gene TRBV10-3 combines with J gene TRBJ2-6, with TRBD1 matching 7 bases. V lost 10 bases and J lost 2; bases outside the gene matches: 8. The CDR3 is 15 amino acids. In germline, CDR1 is ENHRY, CDR2 SYGVKD. CDR3 loop: CATRDQGAGANVLTF. CDR3 in DNA: TGTGCCACCCGGGATCAGGGGGCTGGGGCCAACGTCCTGACTTTC.

The gene calls are TRBV13 and TRBJ2-5; D possibly corresponds to TRBD2 (7 bases). The germline V and J ends were trimmed by 5 bases and 5 bases, with 12 bases remaining between them. Germline CDR1 is PRHDT and CDR2 is FYEKMQ (reference sequence). The CDR3 has 13 amino acids. The chain's CDR3 is CASSLGGPETQYF. The CDR3 nucleotides read TGTGCCAGCAGCCTGGGGGGGCCTGAGACCCAGTACTTC.

This chain connects TRBV3-1 (or the pseudogene TRBV3-2) to TRBJ1-5; 8 bases are a match to TRBD1. V lost 4 bases and J lost 7; bases outside the gene matches: 9. The CDR3 has 15 residues. Germline values: CDR1 LGHDT, CDR2 YNNKEL (reference sequence). This CDR3 reads CASSPWAGGRQPQHF. CDR3 DNA: TGTGCCAGCAGCCCTTGGGCAGGGGGCCGGCAGCCCCAGCATTTT.

The chain employs TRBV2 and TRBJ1-1; D might be TRBD1 (5 bases). CDR3 length: 14 residues. V lost 6 bases, J lost 12 bases, and 23 bases lay in between. CDR1 is SNHLY and CDR2 is FYNNEI in the germline V gene. The CDR3 sequence: CASSMGLLDLGTFF. CDR3 nucleotides: TGTGCCAGCAGCATGGGGCTACTGGATTTGGGAACTTTCTTT.

J is TRBJ2-2 and V is TRBV7-2; TRBD1 is a possible D gene (6 bases). Germline V gene data show CDR1 as SGHTA and CDR2 as FQGNSA. The CDR3 spans 16 residues. V was clipped by 2 bases and J by 4 bases, with 14 bases between them. Here the CDR3 reads CASSLLGGSGTGELFF. CDR3 sequence (DNA): TGTGCCAGCAGCTTATTAGGGGGTAGTGGCACCGGGGAGCTGTTTTTT.

In its sample, this clone was seen once. This chain uses TRBV5-1 with TRBJ1-6; D is unresolved. The V end lost 2 bases, the J end lost 11 bases, and 8 bases lay between the germline ends. The germline V gene has CDR1 SGHRS and CDR2 YFSETQ. This CDR3 comprises 12 residues. The CDR3 DNA sequence: TGCGCCAGCAGCTTTAGCGGGGCACCCCTCCACTTT. The encoded protein is CASSFSGAPLHF. The variable domain in full, with the rest retrieved from reference TRBV5-1 and TRBJ1-6, is KAGVTQTPRYLIKTRGQQVTLSCSPISGHRSVSWYQQTPGQGLQFLFEYFSETQRNKGNFPGRFSGRQFSNSRSEMNVSTLELGDSALYLCASSFSGAPLHFGNGTRLTVT.

This clone occurred once. The chain links TRBV7-2 to TRBJ1-2; D is undetermined. The CDR3 has 12 residues. Germline V gives CDR1 SGHTA, CDR2 FQGNSA. Trimming stripped 1 base from V and 6 bases from J, with 6 bases between. CDR3 sequence (DNA): TGTGCCAGCAGCTTAGTACTGCATGGCTACACCTTC. Protein sequence: CASSLVLHGYTF.

V usage is TRBV7-9 and J usage is TRBJ1-6; no clear D gene. CDR3 length: 18 residues. CDR1 is SEHNR, CDR2 FQNEAQ, per germline (reference sequence). V lost 2 bases and J lost 4, with 18 bases in between. CDR3: CASSLFFWNVEYNSPLHF. The CDR3, as DNA: TGTGCCAGCAGCTTATTTTTTTGGAATGTCGAGTATAATTCACCCCTCCACTTT.

This clone was counted once. V usage is TRBV7-6 and J usage is TRBJ1-2, with D perhaps matching TRBD1 (5 bases). CDR1 is SGHVS, CDR2 FNYEAQ, per germline. CDR3 length: 16 amino acids. V dropped 1 base and J dropped 8 bases, with 20 bases sitting between them. The DNA of the CDR3 is TGTGCCAGCAGCTTAGGTAGGTGGCAGGGTTGGCGCGGCTACACCTTC. It codes for CASSLGRWQGWRGYTF.

The chain has TRBV4-3 and TRBJ2-5; the match to TRBD1 covers 8 bases. The CDR3 runs to 15 residues. CDR1 and CDR2 from the germline V gene are LGHNA and YSLEER. V gave up 1 base and J gave up 5 bases; unmatched junction bases: 6. Here the CDR3 reads CASSQGTGWFETQYF. In nucleotides, the CDR3 is TGCGCCAGCAGCCAAGGGACAGGGTGGTTCGAGACCCAGTACTTC.

This clone was seen a handful of times. The chain carries TRBV5-1 and TRBJ2-7; no clear D gene. V dropped 1 base and J dropped 2 bases, with 13 bases sitting between them. This CDR3 comprises 15 residues. Germline V lookup: CDR1 SGHRS, CDR2 YFSETQ. The DNA of the CDR3 is TGCGCCAGCAGCTTGTTGACCCATCCCGCCTACGAGCAGTACTTC. The encoded protein is CASSLLTHPAYEQYF.

The chain recombines TRBV7-8 with TRBJ2-1; D is undetermined. Deletions cut 1 base from V and 9 bases from J, with 13 bases between. Germline CDR1 is SGHVS and CDR2 is FQNEAQ. The CDR3 has 14 amino acids. CDR3 sequence (DNA): TGTGCCAGCAGCTTAGAGGTTGGTGAGCCTGAGCAGTTCTTC. Translating gives CASSLEVGEPEQFF.

The chain joins TRBV29-1 to TRBJ1-2, with unresolved D. The germline V gene encodes CDR1 SQVTM and CDR2 ANQGSEA. V was cut by 6 bases and J by 3 bases, with 17 bases left in between. The CDR3 has 14 residues. The CDR3: CSVLRHLGDYGYTF. The CDR3, as DNA: TGCAGCGTGCTCCGGCACTTGGGTGACTATGGCTACACCTTC.

This chain links TRBV5-1 with TRBJ2-2; possibly TRBD1 or TRBD2 for D (6 bases each). Trimming took off 5 bases at V and 2 bases at J, with 13 bases between the two ends. CDR3 length equals 15 residues. Per germline, CDR1 SGHRS and CDR2 YFSETQ. CDR3 bases: TGCGCCAGCAGACCGGGGGCGGGTAACACCGGGGAGCTGTTTTTT. Protein: CASRPGAGNTGELFF.

The count of this clone is one. The rearrangement uses TRBV6-2 or TRBV6-3 and TRBJ1-1, with no clear D. In germline, CDR1 is MNHEY, CDR2 SVGEGT. This CDR3 comprises 16 residues. V was clipped by 6 bases and J by 1 base, with 18 bases between them. CDR3 sequence (DNA): TGTGCCAGCAGCCAGTTTTCGACAATTTGGAACACTGAAGCTTTCTTT. As protein: CASSQFSTIWNTEAFF.

Note on this clone: Other DNA sequences in the same sample also yield this CDR3. The genes are TRBV5-6 and TRBJ2-3; D is unclear. V lost 0 bases and J 6 bases, leaving 5 bases between the germline ends. Germline-derived CDR1 and CDR2 are SGHDT and YYEEEE. The CDR3 length is 12 residues. This CDR3 reads CASSLERDTQYF. The DNA for the CDR3 is TGTGCCAGCAGCTTGGAGAGGGATACGCAGTATTTT.

The chain is built from TRBV5-1 and TRBJ2-3; D possibly uses TRBD1 or TRBD2 (5 bases each). The CDR3 extends over 15 amino acids. Trimming removed 3 bases at V and 5 bases at J, with 16 bases between. Germline V gives CDR1 SGHRS, CDR2 YFSETQ. The CDR3 nucleotides read TGCGCCAGCAGCTCGGGACCAGGTTTGGAAGATACGCAGTATTTT. Encoded protein: CASSSGPGLEDTQYF.

The CDR3: CASSLGGLVSEQFF. CDR3 DNA: TGTGCCAGCAGCTTAGGAGGACTAGTATCTGAGCAGTTCTTC. The chain employs TRBV7-7 and TRBJ2-1, with 7 bases identical to TRBD2. CDR3 length equals 14 residues. The V gene's germline CDR1 is SSHAT and CDR2 FNYEAQ (reference sequence). The V and J ends lost 1 base and 9 bases, in that order; junction bases with no gene match: 6. Using reference TRBV7-7 and TRBJ2-1 for the parts outside the CDR3, the full variable domain is GAGVSQSPRYKVTKRGQDVTLRCDPISSHATLYWYQQALGQGPEFLTYFNYEAQPDKSGLPSDRFSAERPEGSISTLTIQRTEQRDSAMYRCASSLGGLVSEQFFGPGTRLTVL.

CDR3 protein: CASSYSVTTGELFF. The CDR3 nucleotides read TGTGCCAGCAGTTACTCGGTTACCACCGGGGAGCTGTTTTTT. The chain combines TRBV6-6 with TRBJ2-2; D not certain. V gave up 0 bases and J gave up 4 bases, with 6 bases separating them. This CDR3 contains 14 residues. Germline assignment: CDR1 MNHNY and CDR2 SVGAGI (reference sequence).

CDR3 loop: CASSYPGTYGYTF. In DNA, the CDR3 is TGTGCCAGCAGCTACCCGGGAACCTATGGCTACACCTTC. The chain is built from TRBV11-2 and TRBJ1-2; D not resolved. Germline V CDR1 and CDR2: SGHAT, FQNNGV. This CDR3 has 13 residues. Between the trimmed V and J ends, which lost 4 bases and 4 bases, there was a span of 10 bases.

The chain carries TRBV11-2 and TRBJ1-2; the match to TRBD1 covers 8 bases. V was clipped by 5 bases and J by 7 bases; unmatched bases: 6. CDR1 is SGHAT and CDR2 is FQNNGV in the germline V gene. This CDR3 contains 13 residues. The CDR3 protein is CASSLDRGSGYTF. For the CDR3, the DNA is TGTGCCAGCAGCCTCGACAGGGGAAGTGGCTACACCTTC. Full variable domain (outside the CDR3, taken from reference TRBV11-2 and TRBJ1-2): EAGVAQSPRYKIIEKRQSVAFWCNPISGHATLYWYQQILGQGPKLLIQFQNNGVVDDSQLPKDRFSAERLKGVDSTLKIQPAKLEDSAVYLCASSLDRGSGYTFGSGTRLTVV.

V is TRBV2 and J is TRBJ2-1, with TRBD2 matching 9 bases. The trim removed 5 bases at V and 0 bases at J, leaving 2 bases unmatched. Germline lookup yields CDR1 SNHLY and CDR2 FYNNEI. The CDR3 runs to 15 residues. The CDR3 region is CASSLAGISYNEQFF. The CDR3 bases are TGTGCCAGCAGTCTAGCGGGGATCTCCTACAATGAGCAGTTCTTC.

The chain combines TRBV5-1 with TRBJ1-6; D is possibly TRBD1 (5 bases). Per the germline V gene, CDR1 is SGHRS and CDR2 is YFSETQ. This CDR3 region has 14 residues. V lost 3 bases and J 14 bases, leaving 18 bases between the germline ends. CDR3 sequence: CASSWTGTNRALHF. For the CDR3, the DNA is TGCGCCAGCAGCTGGACCGGGACTAACCGGGCCCTCCACTTT.

The J gene is TRBJ1-3, the V gene TRBV5-8, with 7 bases that match TRBD1. V shed 8 bases, J shed 6 bases, and the junction held 11 bases outside the gene matches. Germline V lookup: CDR1 SGHTS, CDR2 YDEGEE. CDR3 length equals 14 residues. This CDR3 reads CASYRGGVANTIYF. DNA of the CDR3: TGTGCCAGTTACAGGGGAGGAGTGGCAAACACCATATATTTT.

The chain combines TRBV15 with TRBJ1-5; D call uncertain. Trimming removed 5 bases from V and 6 bases from J, with 11 bases in between. This CDR3 region has 13 residues. The germline gives CDR1 LNHNV, CDR2 YYDKDF (reference sequence). The CDR3 nucleotides are TGTGCCACCAGCCCCCAAACCGGTCAGCCCCAGCATTTT. This gives the protein CATSPQTGQPQHF.

The chain joins TRBV7-6 to TRBJ1-2; 9 nucleotides align to TRBD1. This CDR3 has 16 amino acids. The junction had 10 bases not matched to a gene; V was cut back by 1 base and J by 7 bases. Germline V gene lookup returns CDR1 SGHVS and CDR2 FNYEAQ. The CDR3 nucleotides read TGTGCCAGCAGCTTAGTTAGCCCGGGACAGGGTGGTGGCTACACCTTC. This encodes CASSLVSPGQGGGYTF.

J is TRBJ1-2 and V is TRBV3-1 (or the pseudogene TRBV3-2), with 11 bases matching TRBD1. The V gene's germline CDR1 is LGHDT and CDR2 YNNKEL (reference sequence). The V segment lost 4 bases and the J segment 0 bases; nucleotides outside the gene matches: 7. The CDR3 has 17 residues. The CDR3 region is CASSRTGGSSANYGYTF. The CDR3 DNA is TGTGCCAGCAGCCGGACAGGGGGCAGCTCAGCTAACTATGGCTACACCTTC.

Only one count was recorded for this clone. V usage is TRBV5-1 and J usage is TRBJ1-1, with a tentative D call TRBD1 (5 bases). The CDR3 has 15 amino acids. V was clipped by 1 base and J by 0 bases, with 10 bases between them. Germline V gene data show CDR1 as SGHRS and CDR2 as YFSETQ. The CDR3, as DNA: TGCGCCAGCAGCTTGATGGACAACATGAACACTGAAGCTTTCTTT. Translating it yields CASSLMDNMNTEAFF.

The chain links TRBV9 to TRBJ2-3, with TRBD2 identical over 12 bases. The V gene's germline CDR1 is SGDLS and CDR2 YYNGEE. CDR3 length: 14 residues. The ends lost 4 bases at V and 7 bases at J; junction bases unmatched: 4. CDR3 in DNA: TGTGCCAGCAGCACGGGACTAGCGGGCTATACGCAGTATTTT. This gives the protein CASSTGLAGYTQYF. Using reference TRBV9 and TRBJ2-3 for the parts outside the CDR3, the full variable domain is DSGVTQTPKHLITATGQRVTLRCSPRSGDLSVYWYQQSLDQGLQFLIQYYNGEERAKGNILERFSAQQFPDLHSELNLSSLELGDSALYFCASSTGLAGYTQYFGPGTRLTVL.

The chain carries TRBV11-2 and TRBJ1-2; D remains unclear. Per germline, CDR1 SGHAT and CDR2 FQNNGV. V shed 5 bases and J shed 4 bases, with 14 bases lying between them. This CDR3 contains 14 residues. CDR3 amino acids: CASSPPGWAYGYTF. The CDR3 coding sequence is TGTGCCAGCAGCCCCCCGGGCTGGGCCTATGGCTACACCTTC.